This TCR beta chain comes out of a study of T-cell reconstitution after alpha-beta-depleted transplantation in children. This sample's TCRbeta library carried unique molecular identifier barcodes. TCRdb re-derived calls from the PCR reads in MiXCR, one entry per CDR3 protein. Of hundreds of thousands of distinct CDR3 sequences listed, less than 20% were seen once; the top ten hold roughly 4.8%. The CDR3 loop spans 13 amino acids. Looked up from germline, CDR1 is SGHRS and CDR2 is YFSETQ. The V end was cut by 1 base, the J end by 8 bases, with 12 bases between. Study-wide points: There were some patients whose high TCRbeta diversity at day 60 came from surviving recipient T cells and thymic progenitors. Expanded clones from the graft, numbering several hundred, reportedly supplied alpha-beta T cells about two months after transplant. Fresh T-cell production supplied most of the T-cell counts and diversity seen one year after transplant.

This clonotype has just a few counts. Its antigen is not known. The sequencing here drew on PBMCs, mostly from graft donor cells, taken 360 days after TCRalphabeta/CD19-depleted stem cell transplant. The receptor's source is a male patient aged 10-17 years who had a stem cell transplant for acute lymphoblastic leukemia, so the T cells may come from the graft donor. The chain carries TRBV5-1 and TRBJ1-1; D is uncertain. The CDR3 region has the DNA TGCGCCAGCAGCTTGTCCCGAACGTCCGAAGCTTTCTTT. As protein: CASSLSRTSEAFF.